This T cell receptor beta chain emerged from a study of shared clonotypes between healthy human individuals. General observations from the study: Generation probability values for non-shared clonotypes were lower than those for clonotypes shared by all four donors.

As regards this clone: Its antigen is as yet unknown.

Looked up from germline, CDR1 is KGHSH and CDR2 is LQKENI. This CDR3 is 14 amino acids long. V gave up 3 bases and J gave up 11 bases; unmatched junction bases: 10. This table comes from immunoSEQ multiplex PCR, and its TCRdb copy is limited to in-frame clones, with some not included. The profile covers just under 350,000 clones, with 70% to 75% appearing a single time and about 10% taken by the ten largest. This clonotype was sampled from a man aged 25-45 years in good health. The chain has TRBV18 and TRBJ2-3; 8 bases fit TRBD2. Sequences were obtained from memory CD4+ T cells sorted from blood. Subset denoted: CD45RA-negative fraction. CDR3 nucleotide sequence: TGTGCCAGCTCACCGGGGATGAGCGGGGGTAAGCAGTATTTT. It specifies CASSPGMSGGKQYF.